Following are 8 T cell receptor beta chains from one sample sequenced in a study of CD8+CD57+ T cells in acquired aplastic anemia (dated by TCRdb to the late 2010s). These reads were obtained on an Illumina HiSeq 2000. Profiling of TCR beta VDJ combinations and CDR3 sequences used genomic DNA as the template. In-frame beta chains were kept once TCRdb had trimmed the public reads at Q25 with fastp and called clones with MiXCR. Rows are combined by CDR3 protein, so each entry shows the most common genes and DNA. The table for this sample lists a few hundred thousand distinct CDR3 sequences; 50% to 65% of them were counted only once. The top ten constitute roughly 1.2% of the sample. The patients picked for sequencing were ones in whom flow cytometry had shown an expansion of CD8+CD57+ cells. Sequencing was performed on sorted CD4+, CD8+, or CD8+CD57+ T cells (not recorded which) from PBMCs. The receptor set was obtained from a human donor with aplastic anemia.

This clonotype was picked up many times. This sequence joins TRBV20-1 and TRBJ2-1; TRBD2 might be the D (5 bases). Between the trimmed V and J ends, which lost 6 bases and 9 bases, there was a span of 15 bases. CDR1 and CDR2 (germline): DFQATT, SNEGSKA (reference sequence). The CDR3 is 12 residues long. Written as DNA, the CDR3 is TGCAGTGCCTACAGTCTAGCAGGTGAGCAGTTCTTC. Residues: CSAYSLAGEQFF.

This chain joins TRBV24-1 and TRBJ2-3; no clear D gene. The V gene lost 4 bases and the J gene lost 1 base, with 8 bases spanning the gap. Germline V CDR1 and CDR2: KGHDR, SFDVKD. CDR3 length: 14 amino acids. CDR3 nucleotide sequence: TGTGCCACCAGTGACCCGGACGGCACAGATACGCAGTATTTT. This gives the protein CATSDPDGTDTQYF.

This clonotype has more than one count but fewer than ten. The chain recombines TRBV7-2 with TRBJ2-2; 12 bases are a match to TRBD2. This CDR3 has 17 amino acids. J gave up 5 bases and V 7 bases, and 11 bases lay outside the gene matches. Germline values: CDR1 SGHTA, CDR2 FQGNSA. The CDR3 nucleotides are TGTGCCAGCACCATGACTAGCGGGAGTATGTCAACCGGGGAGCTGTTTTTT. It is translated as CASTMTSGSMSTGELFF.

The CDR3 sequence is CASSREGSSYGYTF. The CDR3 DNA reads TGTGCCAGCAGTCGTGAAGGTTCCAGCTATGGCTACACCTTC. The rearrangement joins TRBV25-1 to TRBJ1-2, with unresolved D. CDR3 length: 14 amino acids. Trimming took off 5 bases at V and 4 bases at J, with 14 bases between the two ends. Germline-derived CDR1 and CDR2 are MGHDK and SYGVNS.

This sequence joins TRBV6-5 and TRBJ2-7, with 11 nucleotides matching TRBD2. The CDR3 length is 16 residues. Germline V CDR1 and CDR2: MNHEY, SVGAGI. After removal of 3 bases from V and 7 bases from J, the junction contained 11 bases not matched to a gene. The CDR3 spells CASSYGVAGGPKEQYF. The CDR3 DNA is TGTGCCAGCAGTTATGGAGTAGCGGGGGGGCCCAAGGAGCAGTACTTC.

V usage is TRBV2 and J usage is TRBJ1-6; no clear D. Germline CDR1 and CDR2: SNHLY and FYNNEI. The CDR3 extends over 13 amino acids. Trimming removed 6 bases from V and 7 bases from J, with 10 bases in between. The CDR3 DNA sequence: TGTGCCAGCAGAAAGGGAGGGAATTCACCCCTCCACTTT. Translated, it gives CASRKGGNSPLHF.

The CDR3 sequence is CASTRGLNNSPLHF. The DNA of the CDR3 is TGTGCCAGCACCAGGGGGCTCAATAATTCACCCCTCCACTTT. The chain is built from TRBV2 and TRBJ1-6; 8 nucleotides align to TRBD1. The ends lost 7 bases at V and 5 bases at J; junction bases unmatched: 4. Germline values: CDR1 SNHLY, CDR2 FYNNEI. The CDR3 consists of 14 residues. Using reference TRBV2 and TRBJ1-6 for the parts outside the CDR3, the full variable domain is EPEVTQTPSHQVTQMGQEVILRCVPISNHLYFYWYRQILGQKVEFLVSFYNNEISEKSEIFDDQFSVERPDGSNFTLKIRSTKLEDSAMYFCASTRGLNNSPLHFGNGTRLTVT.

V usage is TRBV9 and J usage is TRBJ2-7; D gene unclear. V lost 0 bases and J lost 3, with 13 bases in between. CDR1 and CDR2 (germline): SGDLS, YYNGEE. The CDR3 is made up of 15 amino acids. This chain's CDR3 is CASSVEAGRIYEQYF. In DNA, the CDR3 is TGTGCCAGCAGCGTAGAGGCCGGTAGAATCTACGAGCAGTACTTC. Variable domain in full (rest from reference TRBV9 and TRBJ2-7): DSGVTQTPKHLITATGQRVTLRCSPRSGDLSVYWYQQSLDQGLQFLIQYYNGEERAKGNILERFSAQQFPDLHSELNLSSLELGDSALYFCASSVEAGRIYEQYFGPGTRLTVT.